Reported below is one T cell receptor beta chain. What it recognizes is unknown. The data stem from a study of chemoradiotherapy in HPV16-positive cancers. Study in general: Functional T-cell assays on a couple of HPV16-positive patients' cells defined candidate HPV-specific clones and common TCR motifs.

Over chemoradiotherapy, repertoires were sampled more than once. Regarding the study as a whole: Functional assays defining HPV-specific T cells used only a couple of HPV16-positive patients. During treatment, candidate HPV-specific clones and E7-related motifs expanded in tumor.

The protocol was immunoSEQ multiplex PCR, while the TCRdb copy is restricted to in-frame clones and leaves out a portion. Among fewer than 40,000 clones, around 88% were seen once, and the ten largest hold about 5.1%. There are 14 residues in the CDR3. The germline V gene encodes CDR1 MGHRA and CDR2 YSYEKL. J was trimmed by 3 bases and V by 4 bases; bases with no gene match: 3. Material: blood, obtained from a patient who underwent chemoradiotherapy. The gene calls are TRBV4-1 and TRBJ2-3; TRBD1 matches at 8 bases. The TCR originated in a human donor with HPV-associated anogenital cancer. The CDR3 protein is CASSRRDRTDTQYF. DNA for the CDR3: TGCGCCAGCAGCCGCCGGGACAGGACAGATACGCAGTATTTT.